These 29 T cell receptor beta chains were all obtained from the same sample, sequenced in a study of blood T cell repertoires in COVID-19. Measured with immunoSEQ multiplex PCR; TCRdb has only the in-frame clones, and not every one. The sample contains some 200,000 clones, 70% to 90% of which appear only once. The sequencing input was peripheral blood. These TCRs come from a woman aged 80 or older with acute or convalescent COVID-19.

J is TRBJ1-1 and V is TRBV28, with D tentatively TRBD1 (6 bases). The length of the CDR3 is 13 residues. The V gene lost 5 bases and the J gene lost 6 bases, with 13 bases spanning the gap. CDR1 and CDR2 from the germline V gene are MDHEN and SYDVKM. This CDR3 is CASSREGGAEAFF. CDR3 sequence (DNA): TGTGCCAGCAGTCGAGAGGGGGGGGCTGAAGCTTTCTTT.

The rearrangement links TRBV19 to TRBJ1-1, with TRBD1 as a possible D gene (5 bases). Germline CDR1 LNHDA, CDR2 SQIVND (reference sequence). The V gene lost 7 bases and the J gene lost 2 bases, with 14 bases spanning the gap. This CDR3 spans 14 amino acids. The CDR3 loop reads CASTRTRLNTEAFF. Here the CDR3 DNA reads TGTGCCAGTACCCGGACACGTCTTAACACTGAAGCTTTCTTT.

The chain employs TRBV7-8 and TRBJ1-2, with 9 bases matching TRBD1. Germline V gene lookup returns CDR1 SGHVS and CDR2 FQNEAQ. Losses at the gene ends were 0 bases for V and 6 bases for J; bases not matched to a gene: 8. The CDR3 is made up of 16 amino acids. DNA for the CDR3: TGTGCCAGCAGCTTAGCTCGGACAGGGGTACCCGATGGCTACACCTTC. This encodes CASSLARTGVPDGYTF.

V usage is TRBV5-8 and J usage is TRBJ1-2; D remains unclear. Germline lookup yields CDR1 SGHTS and CDR2 YDEGEE. CDR3 length equals 14 residues. The V gene lost 1 base and the J gene lost 4 bases, with 11 bases spanning the gap. DNA for the CDR3: TGTGCCAGCAGCTTGCCGGGAGTAGTCTATGGCTACACCTTC. Residues: CASSLPGVVYGYTF.

The rearrangement uses TRBV29-1 and TRBJ2-2; D is ambiguous. This CDR3 has 14 residues. Germline CDR1 is SQVTM and CDR2 is ANQGSEA. Deletions cut 4 bases from V and 0 bases from J, with 9 bases between. The CDR3 sequence: CSVGSGTNTGELFF. CDR3 bases: TGCAGCGTTGGATCAGGCACGAACACCGGGGAGCTGTTTTTT.

The rearrangement joins TRBV30 to TRBJ1-4; a possible D gene is TRBD1 (5 bases). Looked up from germline, CDR1 is GTSNPN and CDR2 is SVGIG (reference sequence). The CDR3 loop spans 14 amino acids. Trimming removed 0 bases from V and 12 bases from J, with 17 bases in between. The CDR3 reads CAWSVRQSGGELFF. CDR3 in DNA: TGTGCCTGGAGTGTACGACAGTCAGGAGGGGAACTGTTTTTT.

This chain connects TRBV15 to TRBJ2-3, with TRBD2 matching 13 bases. Germline loops: CDR1 LNHNV, CDR2 YYDKDF (reference sequence). CDR3 length: 14 residues. The trim removed 9 bases at V and 4 bases at J, leaving 4 bases unmatched. The CDR3 nucleotides read TGTGCCACTAGACTAGCGGGGGGTGCAGATACGCAGTATTTT. Translating it yields CATRLAGGADTQYF. Full variable domain (missing parts from reference TRBV15 and TRBJ2-3): DAMVIQNPRYQVTQFGKPVTLSCSQTLNHNVMYWYQQKSSQAPKLLFHYYDKDFNNEADTPDNFQSRRPNTSFCFLDIRSPGLGDTAMYLCATRLAGGADTQYFGPGTRLTVL.

The chain joins TRBV5-1 to TRBJ2-5; D possibly corresponds to TRBD2 (7 bases). V was cut by 4 bases and J by 5 bases, with 12 bases left in between. The CDR3 spans 13 residues. CDR1 is SGHRS and CDR2 is YFSETQ in the germline V gene. The CDR3 is CASSPGGRETQYF. CDR3 DNA sequence: TGCGCCAGCAGCCCGGGGGGCCGGGAGACCCAGTACTTC.

This sequence joins TRBV4-3 and TRBJ2-7; TRBD2 aligns across 8 bases. The CDR3 contains 15 residues. V trimming: 0 bases; J trimming: 3 bases; junction bases outside the gene matches: 4. Germline CDR1 LGHNA, CDR2 YSLEER. The CDR3 nucleotides read TGCGCCAGCAGCCAAGAGGGCGGGGGGAGCTACGAGCAGTACTTC. It specifies CASSQEGGGSYEQYF.

The chain employs TRBV5-4 and TRBJ2-2; 7 nucleotides match TRBD1. The CDR3 loop spans 15 amino acids. Trimming at V came to 4 bases and at J to 4 bases, leaving 7 bases not matched to a gene. Germline-derived CDR1 and CDR2 are SGHNT and YYREEE (reference sequence). The chain's CDR3 is CASSVLQGPTGELFF. CDR3 nucleotides: TGTGCCAGCAGCGTATTACAGGGGCCCACCGGGGAGCTGTTTTTT.

V is TRBV19 and J is TRBJ2-5; 8 bases map to TRBD1. V was clipped by 6 bases and J by 0 bases; unmatched bases: 9. Germline CDR1 is LNHDA and CDR2 is SQIVND (reference sequence). The CDR3 spans 16 residues. The CDR3 DNA reads TGTGCCAGTAGCCCGGGGACAGGATTGTACCAAGAGACCCAGTACTTC. Its protein is CASSPGTGLYQETQYF. The whole variable domain, remainder taken from reference TRBV19 and TRBJ2-5, is DGGITQSPKYLFRKEGQNVTLSCEQNLNHDAMYWYRQDPGQGLRLIYYSQIVNDFQKGDIAEGYSVSREKKESFPLTVTSAQKNPTAFYLCASSPGTGLYQETQYFGPGTRLLVL.

Only one count was recorded for this clone. The rearrangement joins TRBV19 to TRBJ1-3; D unclear. The germline CDR1 and CDR2 sequences are LNHDA and SQIVND (reference sequence). This CDR3 has 15 amino acids. V lost 3 bases to trimming and J lost 1 base, with 10 bases between them. This chain's CDR3 is CASSMQVSSGNTIYF. The CDR3, as DNA: TGTGCCAGTAGTATGCAGGTTTCTTCTGGAAACACCATATATTTT.

The chain links TRBV5-4 to TRBJ1-2; possible D gene TRBD1, 5 bases. CDR1 is SGHNT, CDR2 YYREEE, per germline (reference sequence). The CDR3 consists of 13 residues. The V and J ends lost 3 bases and 7 bases respectively, with 13 bases between them. For the CDR3, the DNA is TGTGCCAGCAGCTCCCCCGGCAGGGTTGGCTACACCTTC. It encodes CASSSPGRVGYTF.

This rearrangement joins TRBV11-3 to TRBJ2-1; maybe TRBD1 (8 bases). Trimming cost V 3 bases and J 6 bases, with 15 bases left between them. The CDR3 extends over 15 amino acids. CDR1 and CDR2 from the germline V gene are SGHNT and YENEEA. CDR3 in DNA: TGTGCCAGCAGCTTCACAGGGGGGGCGGGCAATGAGCAGTTCTTC. It translates to CASSFTGGAGNEQFF.

The chain recombines TRBV13 with TRBJ2-1; the D is unclear. CDR1 PRHDT and CDR2 FYEKMQ come from the germline V gene (reference sequence). The germline V and J ends were trimmed by 5 bases and 9 bases, with 11 bases remaining between them. This CDR3 region has 12 residues. The CDR3: CASSPFNSEQFF. The CDR3 DNA reads TGTGCCAGCAGCCCCTTTAATAGTGAGCAGTTCTTC.

V usage is TRBV2 and J usage is TRBJ1-1, with a tentative D call TRBD1 (5 bases). The CDR3 is 13 residues long. With 0 bases removed from V and 6 bases from J, the gap between germline ends came to 8 bases. CDR1 is SNHLY, CDR2 FYNNEI, per germline. This CDR3 is CASSEARQSEAFF. CDR3 nucleotide sequence: TGTGCCAGCAGTGAAGCGCGACAGTCTGAAGCTTTCTTT.

The chain joins TRBV7-9 to TRBJ1-1, with a weak D call TRBD1 (6 bases). The CDR3 has 15 amino acids. Germline CDR1 reads SEHNR; CDR2 reads FQNEAQ (reference sequence). Deletions cut 5 bases from V and 4 bases from J, with 17 bases between. The CDR3 loop is CASSAQQGFGTEAFF. CDR3 nucleotides: TGTGCCAGCAGCGCGCAACAGGGTTTTGGCACTGAAGCTTTCTTT.

The J gene is TRBJ2-2, the V gene TRBV2, with D unclear. The CDR3 consists of 15 residues. CDR1 SNHLY and CDR2 FYNNEI come from the germline V gene. V lost 2 bases, J lost 1 base, and 8 bases lay in between. CDR3 coding DNA: TGTGCCAGCAGTGAATTGCGACAGAACACCGGGGAGCTGTTTTTT. It encodes CASSELRQNTGELFF.

The chain recombines TRBV6-5 with TRBJ2-1; 10 bases are a match to TRBD2. The CDR3 totals 14 residues. Germline CDR1 is MNHEY and CDR2 is SVGAGI. V trimming: 6 bases; J trimming: 6 bases; junction bases outside the gene matches: 5. The CDR3 here is CASSPAGGPNEQFF. CDR3 DNA sequence: TGTGCCAGCAGCCCAGCGGGGGGGCCCAATGAGCAGTTCTTC.

The rearrangement joins TRBV7-3 to TRBJ2-5; 9 bases match TRBD1. The CDR3 has 16 residues. The junction had 4 bases not matched to a gene; V was cut back by 0 bases and J by 2 bases. Germline CDR1 SGHTA, CDR2 FQGTGA. This chain's CDR3 is CASSLTGGQGQETQYF. CDR3 sequence (DNA): TGTGCCAGCAGCTTAACGGGAGGACAGGGGCAAGAGACCCAGTACTTC.

This clone showed up just a few times. This chain uses TRBV15 with TRBJ2-7, with 8 positions matching TRBD1. This CDR3 region has 15 residues. Germline V lookup: CDR1 LNHNV, CDR2 YYDKDF (reference sequence). Trimming took 3 bases from V and 4 from J; bases not matched to a gene: 8. This CDR3 reads CATSSLRGQGYEQYF. CDR3 nucleotides: TGTGCCACCAGCAGCCTCAGGGGGCAAGGGTACGAGCAGTACTTC.

This clone was seen once. V is TRBV6-5 and J is TRBJ1-5; a weak D match, TRBD1 (6 bases). CDR3 length equals 13 residues. The germline V gene has CDR1 MNHEY and CDR2 SVGAGI. V lost 6 bases, J lost 5 bases, and 11 bases lay in between. CDR3 nucleotide sequence: TGTGCCAGCAGCCAGGGGCAGGATCAGCCCCAGCATTTT. Translation: CASSQGQDQPQHF.

This clone was seen only a few times. The chain uses TRBV7-9 and TRBJ2-7, with a weak D call TRBD2 (9 bases). V dropped 9 bases and J dropped 0 bases, with 24 bases sitting between them. The CDR3 runs 17 residues. Germline lookup yields CDR1 SEHNR and CDR2 FQNEAQ (reference sequence). The CDR3 loop is CASLGQGSSGISYEQYF. CDR3 nucleotides: TGTGCCAGTCTCGGACAGGGTTCTAGCGGGATCTCCTACGAGCAGTACTTC. The full variable domain, completed using reference TRBV7-9 and TRBJ2-7, is DTGVSQNPRHKITKRGQNVTFRCDPISEHNRLYWYRQTLGQGPEFLTYFQNEAQLEKSRLLSDRFSAERPKGSFSTLEIQRTEQGDSAMYLCASLGQGSSGISYEQYFGPGTRLTVT.

This clone was picked up one time. The chain joins TRBV4-3 to TRBJ2-3, with D tentatively TRBD1 (5 bases). The CDR3 sequence is 16 residues long. Germline loops: CDR1 LGHNA, CDR2 YSLEER. The V end was cut by 4 bases, the J end by 6 bases, with 20 bases between. CDR3 coding DNA: TGCGCCAGCAGCCCAAGGGCAGGGTACCTTCTCGATACGCAGTATTTT. Its protein is CASSPRAGYLLDTQYF.

This chain joins TRBV7-6 and TRBJ2-1; the match to TRBD2 covers 7 bases. The ends lost 5 bases at V and 3 bases at J; junction bases unmatched: 10. Germline lookup yields CDR1 SGHVS and CDR2 FNYEAQ. The CDR3 runs 16 residues. CDR3 protein: CASSAGGREFYNEQFF. CDR3 coding DNA: TGTGCCAGCAGCGCCGGCGGGCGGGAGTTCTACAATGAGCAGTTCTTC.

The chain uses TRBV6-2 or TRBV6-3 and TRBJ1-1; 7 nucleotides agree with TRBD1. CDR3 length: 16 amino acids. J was trimmed by 5 bases and V by 6 bases; bases with no gene match: 15. Germline loops: CDR1 MNHEY, CDR2 SVGEGT. The CDR3 spells CASSPGQVFVRTEAFF. The DNA of the CDR3 is TGTGCCAGCAGCCCTGGACAGGTATTCGTGAGGACTGAAGCTTTCTTT.

The chain has TRBV11-2 and TRBJ1-4; D remains ambiguous. V was shortened by 5 bases and J by 4 bases, with 11 bases between the two germline ends. The CDR3 is 14 residues long. Germline values: CDR1 SGHAT, CDR2 FQNNGV. The CDR3 here is CASSPSWFNEKLFF. The CDR3 nucleotides read TGTGCCAGCAGCCCGAGCTGGTTTAATGAAAAACTGTTTTTT.

This clone has more than one count but fewer than ten. The chain combines TRBV28 with TRBJ1-6; 9 bases fit TRBD1. CDR3 length: 14 amino acids. Germline V CDR1 and CDR2: MDHEN, SYDVKM. V gave up 8 bases and J gave up 9 bases; unmatched junction bases: 8. The CDR3 loop is CASANGQGSSPLHF. The CDR3 bases are TGTGCCAGCGCTAACGGACAGGGGAGTTCACCCCTCCACTTT.

This sequence joins TRBV27 and TRBJ1-1; D not resolved. The CDR3 runs 14 residues. Germline values: CDR1 MNHEY, CDR2 SMNVEV (reference sequence). V lost 10 bases, J lost 2 bases, and 17 bases lay in between. In nucleotides, the CDR3 is TGTGCCACCTGGATGGCGGCCGAAAACACTGAAGCTTTCTTT. It encodes CATWMAAENTEAFF.